This T cell receptor (beta chain) stems from a study of T cell changes during pregnancy in multiple sclerosis. The sample holds one count of this clone. Sequencing was performed with immunoSEQ multiplex PCR; in TCRdb, only in-frame clones are kept and a portion is missing. The sample shows around 60,000 clones, about 90% of them seen only once. This CDR3 spans 16 amino acids. CDR1 and CDR2 (germline): SEHNR, FQNEAQ (reference sequence). J gave up 0 bases and V 6 bases, and 8 bases lay outside the gene matches. The chain joins TRBV7-9 to TRBJ2-1, with TRBD2 matching 7 bases. This TCR was sampled from a female donor in good health, enrolled as a control in a pregnancy study. The specimen comprised peripheral blood, sampled in the second trimester of pregnancy. This CDR3 is CASRPGGFASYNEQFF. In DNA form, the CDR3 reads TGTGCCAGCAGACCCGGGGGGTTTGCCTCCTACAATGAGCAGTTCTTC. The whole variable domain, filled in from reference TRBV7-9 and TRBJ2-1, reads DTGVSQNPRHKITKRGQNVTFRCDPISEHNRLYWYRQTLGQGPEFLTYFQNEAQLEKSRLLSDRFSAERPKGSFSTLEIQRTEQGDSAMYLCASRPGGFASYNEQFFGPGTRLTVL.